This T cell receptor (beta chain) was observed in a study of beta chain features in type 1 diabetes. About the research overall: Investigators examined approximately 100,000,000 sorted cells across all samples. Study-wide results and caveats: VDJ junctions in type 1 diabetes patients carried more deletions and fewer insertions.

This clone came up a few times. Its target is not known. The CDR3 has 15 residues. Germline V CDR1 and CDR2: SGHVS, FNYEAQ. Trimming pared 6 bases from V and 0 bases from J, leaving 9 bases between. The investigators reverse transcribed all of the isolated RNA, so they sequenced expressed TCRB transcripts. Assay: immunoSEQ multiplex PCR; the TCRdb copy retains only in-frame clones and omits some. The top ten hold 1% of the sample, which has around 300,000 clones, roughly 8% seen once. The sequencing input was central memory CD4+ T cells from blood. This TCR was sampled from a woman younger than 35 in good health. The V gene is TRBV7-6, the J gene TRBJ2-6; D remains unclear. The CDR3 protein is CASSRTLSGANVLTF. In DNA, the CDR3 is TGTGCCAGCAGTCGAACCCTCTCTGGGGCCAACGTCCTGACTTTC.